This is a list of T cell receptor beta chains from one sample in a study of blood T cell repertoires in COVID-19. Produced via immunoSEQ multiplex PCR; TCRdb's table is partial and in-frame only. The table shows under 300,000 clones, with around 86% occurring only once. Input material: peripheral blood. All receptors derive from a man older than 75 with acute or convalescent COVID-19. The CDR3 runs from the conserved cysteine through the conserved F or W. The order of the fields is J gene, clone size, D gene, V gene, CDR3 DNA, CDR3 protein. A D gene is named only where the DNA matches it firmly. Size is stated for part of the rows, as once, few or many counts, or as a class when the clone is expanded.

>TRBJ2-5|.|TRBD2|TRBV7-2
TGTGCCAGCAGCCTCTGGGGGGGAGAGACCCAGTACTTC
CASSLWGGETQYF
>TRBJ1-5|.|.|TRBV5-6
TGTGCCAGCAGCTCTAGAATAACAGGTTCCGGTCAGCCCCAGCATTTT
CASSSRITGSGQPQHF
>TRBJ1-3|.|.|TRBV3-1/TRBV3-2
TGTGCCAGCAGCCAACGCCAGGGAAACACCATATATTTT
CASSQRQGNTIYF
>TRBJ1-5|.|.|TRBV2
TGTGCCAGCAGTTTCCAGGGGCTTTTGAGCAATCAGCCCCAGCATTTT
CASSFQGLLSNQPQHF
>TRBJ2-1|.|TRBD2|TRBV29-1
TGCAGCGTCGAAAAAGCGGGAGGCAACTACAATGAGCAGTTCTTC
CSVEKAGGNYNEQFF
>TRBJ2-7|.|.|TRBV19
TGTGCCAGTAGTATAGGCCGGAGCTCCTACGAGCAGTACTTC
CASSIGRSSYEQYF
>TRBJ1-6|.|.|TRBV5-1
TGCGCCAGCAGCTTGATTCCCAGGGACTCGTTAAATTCACCCCTCCACTTT
CASSLIPRDSLNSPLHF
>TRBJ2-3|.|TRBD2|TRBV15
TGTGCCACCAGCCCCGGGGGGGGCACAGATACGCAGTATTTT
CATSPGGGTDTQYF
>TRBJ1-1|.|.|TRBV11-3
TGTGCCAGCAGTAGGGGAATGAACACTGAAGCTTTCTTT
CASSRGMNTEAFF
>TRBJ1-1|.|TRBD1|TRBV27
TGTGCCAGCAGTATGGGACAGACGAACACTGAAGCTTTCTTT
CASSMGQTNTEAFF
>TRBJ1-3|.|.|TRBV12-3/TRBV12-4
TGTGCCAGCAGACCTACAGCTGGAAACACCATATATTTT
CASRPTAGNTIYF
>TRBJ2-5|.|.|TRBV6-5
TGTGCCAGCAGCCCCCTGACAGGAGTCGGAGAGACCCAGTACTTC
CASSPLTGVGETQYF
>TRBJ2-5|.|TRBD2|TRBV28
TGTGCCAGCAGTTTAGTAGCGGGGGGAGAGACCCAGTACTTC
CASSLVAGGETQYF
>TRBJ1-1|.|.|TRBV7-9
TGTGCCAGCAGCCAACGAATAGCCACTGAAGCTTTCTTT
CASSQRIATEAFF
>TRBJ2-1|.|.|TRBV4-1
TGCGCCAGCAGCCAAGGGACAGACCCCTACAATGAGCAGTTCTTC
CASSQGTDPYNEQFF
>TRBJ2-3|.|.|TRBV2
TGTGCCAGCAGTGATTTGCGTGGCACAGATACGCAGTATTTT
CASSDLRGTDTQYF
>TRBJ2-3|.|TRBD2|TRBV5-1
TGCGCCAGCAGCTGGACTAGCGGGAGTACAGATACGCAGTATTTT
CASSWTSGSTDTQYF
>TRBJ1-2|.|TRBD1|TRBV28
TGTGCCAGCAGTCTGACAGGGGGCTATGGCTACACCTTC
CASSLTGGYGYTF
>TRBJ1-1|.|TRBD1|TRBV29-1
TGCAGCGTAAAAGGGGACAGCATGAACACTGAAGCTTTCTTT
CSVKGDSMNTEAFF
>TRBJ2-7|.|.|TRBV14
TGTGCCAGCAGCCCTCGACAGGGACTGGACGAGCAGTACTTC
CASSPRQGLDEQYF
>TRBJ1-1|.|.|TRBV5-6
TGTGCCAGCAGCTTGGGGACAAGGAACACTGAAGCTTTCTTT
CASSLGTRNTEAFF
>TRBJ1-6|once|TRBD1|TRBV4-2
TGTGCCAGCAGCCGAGACAGGGGGAGTTTAGGTTCACCCCTCCACTTT
CASSRDRGSLGSPLHF
>TRBJ1-2|.|.|TRBV27
TGTGCCAGCAGCAACAGGTTCGATGGCTACACCTTC
CASSNRFDGYTF
>TRBJ2-5|.|TRBD2|TRBV7-2
TGTGCCAGCAGCTTAGGGATTAGCGGGGGGTCGCAAGAGACCCAGTACTTC
CASSLGISGGSQETQYF
>TRBJ1-6|.|TRBD1|TRBV25-1
TGTGCCAGCAGCCGGACGTCGACAGGGACGATTAATTCACCCCTCCACTTT
CASSRTSTGTINSPLHF
>TRBJ1-4|.|.|TRBV5-4
TGTGCCAGCAGCACCCAAAAGGGGACTAATGAAAAACTGTTTTTT
CASSTQKGTNEKLFF
>TRBJ1-3|.|TRBD1|TRBV5-6
TGTGCCAGCAGCTTGGCGAGGGGGCGTATTATCGGAAACACCATATATTTT
CASSLARGRIIGNTIYF